This T cell receptor beta chain derives from a study of T cells in Graves' hyperthyroidism and ophthalmopathy. Broader study findings: The model's output predicted ophthalmopathy at a median of about 6.5 months prior to onset.

The CDR3 is 20 residues long. CDR1 is SGDLS and CDR2 is YYNGEE in the germline V gene. V was pared by 1 base and J by 1 base, with 13 bases of the junction left unmatched. Regions amplified from RNA transcripts were the TCR beta CDR3 regions. Researchers ran a first-round RT-PCR on the TCR CDR3 using the HTBI primer set. TCRdb called the multiplex PCR reads again in MiXCR, with one record for every CDR3 protein. This table has 690,000 or so distinct CDR3 sequences, around a sixth appearing once. This clonotype was seen only a few times. The antigen is undetermined. The material sequenced was blood. The origin of this receptor is a woman aged 45-65 years with Graves' hyperthyroidism that later progressed to Graves' ophthalmopathy. The chain is built from TRBV9 and TRBJ2-1; 11 nucleotides match TRBD2. The CDR3 sequence is CASSVQVIAGGLVSYNEQFF. As DNA, the CDR3 is TGTGCCAGCAGCGTACAGGTTATAGCGGGGGGGCTGGTATCCTACAATGAGCAGTTCTTC.